A single sample gave rise to the 30 T cell receptor beta chains below, sequenced in a study of T cell responses to AZD1222 COVID-19 vaccine. Produced via immunoSEQ multiplex PCR; TCRdb's table is partial and in-frame only. Seen here are approximately 190,000 clones, about 94% observed once, and the top ten hold 9.2%. Sequenced here: peripheral blood, sampled on day 0 of AZD1222 vaccination. These receptors all come from an adult in good health.

This chain joins TRBV6-2 or TRBV6-3 and TRBJ2-1; 12 bases map to TRBD2. Germline trimming cut 4 bases from V and 4 bases from J; bases unmatched to any gene: 14. This CDR3 contains 19 residues. CDR1 MNHEY and CDR2 SVGEGT come from the germline V gene. CDR3 in amino acids: CASSSITSSGRASYNEQFF. The CDR3 DNA reads TGTGCCAGCAGTTCCATAACTTCTAGCGGGAGGGCCTCATACAATGAGCAGTTCTTC.

The chain uses TRBV28 and TRBJ2-7, with D possibly TRBD2 on 6 matching bases. Germline-derived CDR1 and CDR2 are MDHEN and SYDVKM. The V end was cut by 6 bases, the J end by 2 bases, with 14 bases between. The CDR3 length is 14 residues. DNA of the CDR3: TGTGCCAGCAGGCGGGAAGAGGTTACCTACGAGCAGTACTTC. This codes for CASRREEVTYEQYF.

This clone is a singleton in its sample. The chain employs TRBV14 and TRBJ2-7; no definite D call. The CDR3 totals 12 residues. With 4 bases removed from V and 4 bases from J, the gap between germline ends came to 8 bases. CDR1 is SGHDN and CDR2 is FVKESK in the germline V gene. This CDR3 is CASSRKAYEQYF. CDR3 coding DNA: TGTGCCAGCAGCCGGAAGGCGTACGAGCAGTACTTC.

This chain connects TRBV27 to TRBJ1-2; D remains unclear. The V and J ends lost 10 bases and 5 bases respectively, with 17 bases between them. This CDR3 comprises 13 residues. The germline V gene encodes CDR1 MNHEY and CDR2 SMNVEV (reference sequence). The DNA for the CDR3 is TGTGCCACCCGACCTGGAGGGATTTATGGCTACACCTTC. It codes for CATRPGGIYGYTF.

V and J are TRBV19 and TRBJ2-7; 9 nucleotides agree with TRBD2. With 8 bases clipped from V and 5 bases from J, the junction kept 10 bases outside the gene matches. The CDR3 is 14 residues long. CDR1 and CDR2 (germline): LNHDA, SQIVND (reference sequence). The CDR3 loop reads CASGYSGSVNEQYF. The CDR3 nucleotides are TGTGCCAGTGGGTATAGCGGGAGTGTTAACGAGCAGTACTTC.

The J gene is TRBJ1-1, the V gene TRBV29-1; possible D gene TRBD1, 5 bases. Germline V gene sequence: CDR1 SQVTM, CDR2 ANQGSEA. Trimming stripped 2 bases from V and 2 bases from J, with 15 bases between. The CDR3 totals 15 residues. The CDR3 spells CSVEFVGGFNTEAFF. The CDR3 DNA sequence: TGCAGCGTTGAATTCGTCGGGGGATTCAACACTGAAGCTTTCTTT.

The J gene is TRBJ2-1, the V gene TRBV27; D uncertain. There are 13 residues in the CDR3. V lost 7 bases to trimming and J lost 4 bases, with 11 bases between them. Germline V gene sequence: CDR1 MNHEY, CDR2 SMNVEV (reference sequence). The CDR3 is CASMAYGYNEQFF. DNA of the CDR3: TGTGCCAGCATGGCCTATGGGTACAATGAGCAGTTCTTC.

The V call is TRBV18, the J call TRBJ2-5; 9 bases agree with TRBD2. Germline CDR1 and CDR2: KGHSH and LQKENI. The CDR3 runs 16 residues. Germline trimming cut 3 bases from V and 2 bases from J; bases unmatched to any gene: 7. The CDR3 loop reads CASSPISGSLQETQYF. In DNA, the CDR3 is TGTGCCAGCTCACCGATTAGCGGGAGCTTGCAAGAGACCCAGTACTTC.

This chain uses TRBV2 with TRBJ2-7; 12 bases are shared with TRBD2. The trim removed 9 bases at V and 2 bases at J, leaving 5 bases unmatched. The V gene's germline CDR1 is SNHLY and CDR2 FYNNEI. This CDR3 has 14 amino acids. CDR3 loop: CARTSGRNAYEQYF. In nucleotides, the CDR3 is TGTGCCAGGACTAGCGGGAGAAACGCCTACGAGCAGTACTTC.

This clone has a single count. The V call is TRBV7-8, the J call TRBJ2-1, with 8 bases aligning to TRBD1. Looked up from germline, CDR1 is SGHVS and CDR2 is FQNEAQ. The CDR3 length is 15 residues. V trimming: 6 bases; J trimming: 7 bases; junction bases outside the gene matches: 11. The CDR3 bases are TGTGCCAGCAGAGGGGGACAGGCGCTCTTAAATGAGCAGTTCTTC. Its protein product is CASRGGQALLNEQFF.

The chain joins TRBV9 to TRBJ2-3, with D possibly called TRBD1 or TRBD2 (6 bases each). The germline V gene encodes CDR1 SGDLS and CDR2 YYNGEE. Trimming stripped 6 bases from V and 4 bases from J, with 15 bases between. The length of the CDR3 is 14 residues. The CDR3, as DNA: TGTGCCAGCACGATGGGGGGCGGCGCAGATACGCAGTATTTT. It yields the protein CASTMGGGADTQYF.

This rearrangement joins TRBV2 to TRBJ1-1; D gene unclear. The V and J ends lost 6 bases and 6 bases respectively, with 8 bases between them. Germline V gives CDR1 SNHLY, CDR2 FYNNEI. The CDR3 has 11 amino acids. This chain's CDR3 is CASRLQAEAFF. In DNA, the CDR3 is TGTGCCAGCAGGCTACAAGCTGAAGCTTTCTTT.

The chain carries TRBV27 and TRBJ1-4; the D is unclear. This CDR3 is built from 12 residues. Trimming cost V 6 bases and J 5 bases, with 7 bases left between them. Germline V gives CDR1 MNHEY, CDR2 SMNVEV (reference sequence). The CDR3 DNA reads TGTGCCAGCAGCCCAAACAATGAAAAACTGTTTTTT. It codes for CASSPNNEKLFF.

This chain uses TRBV5-4 with TRBJ1-2; no firm D call. Between the trimmed V and J ends, which lost 4 bases and 3 bases, there was a span of 16 bases. This CDR3 is built from 15 residues. Germline values: CDR1 SGHNT, CDR2 YYREEE (reference sequence). CDR3 sequence: CASSRIVGMDYGYTF. The CDR3 DNA sequence: TGTGCCAGCAGCCGAATAGTGGGGATGGACTATGGCTACACCTTC.

The rearrangement links TRBV5-4 to TRBJ2-5; 8 bases align to TRBD2. Unmatched junction bases numbered 8, after V lost 0 bases and J lost 4 bases. The germline gives CDR1 SGHNT, CDR2 YYREEE (reference sequence). The CDR3 has 16 residues. The CDR3, as DNA: TGTGCCAGCAGCTTGGGGGTAGCGGGAAGCGGAGAGACCCAGTACTTC. This codes for CASSLGVAGSGETQYF.

The rearrangement links TRBV29-1 to TRBJ2-3; 7 bases align to TRBD2. This CDR3 has 13 amino acids. CDR1 and CDR2 from the germline V gene are SQVTM and ANQGSEA. Trimming took 7 bases from V and 0 from J; bases not matched to a gene: 4. CDR3: CSASGPSTDTQYF. The CDR3 DNA is TGCAGCGCTAGCGGTCCTAGCACAGATACGCAGTATTTT.

The table lists this clone with a count of one. The chain recombines TRBV9 with TRBJ1-1, with 8 positions matching TRBD1. Germline CDR1 and CDR2: SGDLS and YYNGEE. The V gene end was trimmed by 4 bases and the J gene end by 7 bases; junction bases not matched to a gene: 6. The CDR3 has 13 residues. DNA for the CDR3: TGTGCCAGCAGCATAGGACAGGGCAGTGAAGCTTTCTTT. It encodes CASSIGQGSEAFF.

The chain is built from TRBV9 and TRBJ1-2; D gene unclear. This CDR3 is 15 amino acids long. In germline, CDR1 is SGDLS, CDR2 YYNGEE. V lost 0 bases, J lost 1 base, and 10 bases lay in between. In DNA form, the CDR3 reads TGTGCCAGCAGCGTAGGGGATAGCGTTAACTATGGCTACACCTTC. Translation gives CASSVGDSVNYGYTF.

The rearrangement uses TRBV29-1 and TRBJ2-1; D is perhaps TRBD2 (5 bases). The CDR3 sequence is 12 residues long. The V gene's germline CDR1 is SQVTM and CDR2 ANQGSEA. V lost 2 bases and J 7 bases, leaving 9 bases between the germline ends. The CDR3 region is CSVELWENEQFF. CDR3 bases: TGCAGCGTTGAACTCTGGGAGAATGAGCAGTTCTTC.

The V gene is TRBV7-8, the J gene TRBJ1-1; unclear D gene. This CDR3 spans 16 amino acids. The ends were cut back, 2 bases at V and 1 base at J, with 14 bases in the middle. The germline gives CDR1 SGHVS, CDR2 FQNEAQ. The CDR3 here is CASSLRPEGQNTEAFF. The CDR3 nucleotides are TGTGCCAGCAGCTTAAGGCCCGAGGGCCAGAACACTGAAGCTTTCTTT.

V gene TRBV5-4 combines with J gene TRBJ2-3, with 8 bases lining up with TRBD1. The CDR3 runs 16 residues. Germline trimming cut 1 base from V and 5 bases from J; bases unmatched to any gene: 9. The germline gives CDR1 SGHNT, CDR2 YYREEE (reference sequence). CDR3 loop: CASSLLQGVTRDTQYF. In nucleotides, the CDR3 is TGTGCCAGCAGCTTGTTACAGGGGGTGACTAGAGATACGCAGTATTTT.

The rearrangement uses TRBV5-5 and TRBJ2-1, with 12 bases identical to TRBD2. V lost 2 bases to trimming and J lost 4 bases; unmatched junction nucleotides: 4. Germline V gives CDR1 SGHKS, CDR2 YYEKEE (reference sequence). The length of the CDR3 is 16 residues. In DNA, the CDR3 is TGTGCCAGCAGCTTACAGGGACTAGCGGGTTACAATGAGCAGTTCTTC. This sequence encodes CASSLQGLAGYNEQFF.

The V call is TRBV6-5, the J call TRBJ2-2; no definite D call. Trimming removed 6 bases at V and 2 bases at J, with 10 bases between. The CDR3 has 14 amino acids. Germline CDR1 and CDR2: MNHEY and SVGAGI. CDR3 residues: CASRPGHNTGELFF. For the CDR3, the DNA is TGTGCCAGCAGACCGGGCCATAACACCGGGGAGCTGTTTTTT.

The chain couples TRBV4-1 to TRBJ1-1; D remains unclear. V lost 1 base to trimming and J lost 1 base, with 7 bases between them. Germline loops: CDR1 MGHRA, CDR2 YSYEKL. The CDR3 length is 14 residues. CDR3 region: CASSQVTENTEAFF. The CDR3, as DNA: TGCGCCAGCAGCCAAGTTACGGAGAACACTGAAGCTTTCTTT.

The chain carries TRBV28 and TRBJ1-3; D not resolved. Trimming took 6 bases from V and 0 from J, leaving 6 bases between them. The germline V gene has CDR1 MDHEN and CDR2 SYDVKM. This CDR3 comprises 13 residues. The CDR3 region has the DNA TGTGCCAGCAGGTCAGGCTCTGGAAACACCATATATTTT. Residues: CASRSGSGNTIYF.

This chain links TRBV9 with TRBJ2-7; D may be TRBD1 (6 bases). V lost 7 bases, J lost 3 bases, and 14 bases lay in between. This CDR3 has 13 residues. Per germline, CDR1 SGDLS and CDR2 YYNGEE. CDR3 nucleotide sequence: TGTGCCAGCCGAGAACAGGGTCTCTACGAGCAGTACTTC. It is translated as CASREQGLYEQYF.

The chain's CDR3 is CASSPRGGDGYEQYF. CDR3 in DNA: TGTGCCAGCAGCCCTCGTGGAGGGGACGGGTACGAGCAGTACTTC. The genes are TRBV7-9 and TRBJ2-7, with D possibly matching TRBD2 (6 bases). V shed 5 bases and J shed 4 bases, with 18 bases lying between them. The CDR3 is 15 residues long. Germline V CDR1 and CDR2: SEHNR, FQNEAQ (reference sequence).

This rearrangement joins TRBV27 to TRBJ1-1, with no clear D. Between the trimmed V and J ends, which lost 7 bases and 1 base, there was a span of 7 bases. CDR1 and CDR2 (germline): MNHEY, SMNVEV (reference sequence). The CDR3 totals 12 residues. CDR3 sequence: CASIGWNTEAFF. CDR3 DNA: TGTGCCAGCATAGGTTGGAACACTGAAGCTTTCTTT.

The rearrangement links TRBV6-2 or TRBV6-3 to TRBJ2-7; 13 bases match TRBD2. The V gene's germline CDR1 is MNHEY and CDR2 SVGEGT. The CDR3 is 15 residues long. Germline trimming cut 6 bases from V and 8 bases from J; bases unmatched to any gene: 10. DNA for the CDR3: TGTGCCAGCAGCTCCCGGACTAGCGGGAGTTCTAAGCAGTACTTC. As protein: CASSSRTSGSSKQYF.

This clone was picked up a small number of times. The V gene is TRBV5-5, the J gene TRBJ1-2; possibly TRBD1 for D (5 bases). Germline CDR1 and CDR2: SGHKS and YYEKEE (reference sequence). Trimming stripped 0 bases from V and 5 bases from J, with 14 bases between. The CDR3 spans 15 residues. In nucleotides, the CDR3 is TGTGCCAGCAGCTTGGTCGTGTGGGGCCAATATGGCTACACCTTC. It translates to CASSLVVWGQYGYTF.